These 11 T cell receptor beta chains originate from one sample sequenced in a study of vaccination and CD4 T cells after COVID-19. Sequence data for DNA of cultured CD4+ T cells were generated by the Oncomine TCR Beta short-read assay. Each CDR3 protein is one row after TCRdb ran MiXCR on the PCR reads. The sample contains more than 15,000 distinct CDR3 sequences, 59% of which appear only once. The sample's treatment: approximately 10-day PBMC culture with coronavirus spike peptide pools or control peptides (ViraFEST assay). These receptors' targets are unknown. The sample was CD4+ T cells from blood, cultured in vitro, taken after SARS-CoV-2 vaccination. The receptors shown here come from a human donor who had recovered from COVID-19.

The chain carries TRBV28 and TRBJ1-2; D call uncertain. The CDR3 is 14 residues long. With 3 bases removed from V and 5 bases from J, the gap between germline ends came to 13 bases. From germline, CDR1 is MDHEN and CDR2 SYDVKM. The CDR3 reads CASSFPTVPYGYTF. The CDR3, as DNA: TGTGCCAGCAGTTTCCCCACAGTTCCTTATGGCTACACCTTC.

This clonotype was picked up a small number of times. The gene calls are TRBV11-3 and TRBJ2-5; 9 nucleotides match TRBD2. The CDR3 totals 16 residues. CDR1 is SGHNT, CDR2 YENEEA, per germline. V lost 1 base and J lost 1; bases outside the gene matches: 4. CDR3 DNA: TGTGCCAGCAGCTTAGGGGCTAGCGGGACCCAAGAGACCCAGTACTTC. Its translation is CASSLGASGTQETQYF.

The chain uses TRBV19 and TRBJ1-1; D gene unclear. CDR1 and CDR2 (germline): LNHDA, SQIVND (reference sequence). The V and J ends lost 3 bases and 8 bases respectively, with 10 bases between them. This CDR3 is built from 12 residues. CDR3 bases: TGTGCCAGTAGTATTTCACACCACGAAGCTTTCTTT. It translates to CASSISHHEAFF.

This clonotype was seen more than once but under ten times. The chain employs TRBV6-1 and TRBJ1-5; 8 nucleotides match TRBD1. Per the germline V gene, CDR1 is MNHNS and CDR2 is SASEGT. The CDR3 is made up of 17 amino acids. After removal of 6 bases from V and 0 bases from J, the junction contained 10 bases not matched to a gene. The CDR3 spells CASRGGGTGYSNQPQHF. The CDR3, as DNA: TGTGCCAGCAGAGGGGGAGGGACAGGCTATAGCAATCAGCCCCAGCATTTT.

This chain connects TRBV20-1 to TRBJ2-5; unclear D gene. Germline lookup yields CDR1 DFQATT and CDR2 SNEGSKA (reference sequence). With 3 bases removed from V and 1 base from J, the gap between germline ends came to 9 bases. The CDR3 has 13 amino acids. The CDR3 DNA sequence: TGCAGTGCTAGTTTGCGGAGCCAAGAGACCCAGTACTTC. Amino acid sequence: CSASLRSQETQYF.

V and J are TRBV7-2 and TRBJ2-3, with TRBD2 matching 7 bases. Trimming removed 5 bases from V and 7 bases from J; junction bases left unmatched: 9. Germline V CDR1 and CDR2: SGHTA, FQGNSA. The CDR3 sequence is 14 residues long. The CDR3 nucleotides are TGTGCCAGCAGCCCCCGAGGCGGGGGTAATACGCAGTATTTT. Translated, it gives CASSPRGGGNTQYF.

The CDR3 reads CASRRTGGTEAFF. Written as DNA, the CDR3 is TGTGCCAGCAGACGAACAGGGGGCACTGAAGCTTTCTTT. The gene calls are TRBV7-9 and TRBJ1-1; 8 bases map to TRBD1. The V and J ends lost 6 bases and 4 bases, in that order; junction bases with no gene match: 4. Looked up from germline, CDR1 is SEHNR and CDR2 is FQNEAQ (reference sequence). This CDR3 spans 13 amino acids.

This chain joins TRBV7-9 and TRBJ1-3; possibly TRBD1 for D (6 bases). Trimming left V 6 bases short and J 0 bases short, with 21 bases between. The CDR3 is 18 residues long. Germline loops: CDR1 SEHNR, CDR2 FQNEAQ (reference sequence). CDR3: CASRTSRSGATSGNTIYF. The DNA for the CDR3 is TGTGCCAGCAGAACCTCACGATCAGGGGCCACCTCTGGAAACACCATATATTTT. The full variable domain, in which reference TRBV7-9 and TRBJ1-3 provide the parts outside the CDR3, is DTGVSQNPRHKITKRGQNVTFRCDPISEHNRLYWYRQTLGQGPEFLTYFQNEAQLEKSRLLSDRFSAERPKGSFSTLEIQRTEQGDSAMYLCASRTSRSGATSGNTIYFGEGSWLTVV.

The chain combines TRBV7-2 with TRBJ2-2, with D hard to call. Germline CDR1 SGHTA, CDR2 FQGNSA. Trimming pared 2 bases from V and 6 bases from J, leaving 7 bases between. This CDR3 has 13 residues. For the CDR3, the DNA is TGTGCCAGCAGCTTATCGTGGGCCGGGGAGCTGTTTTTT. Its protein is CASSLSWAGELFF.

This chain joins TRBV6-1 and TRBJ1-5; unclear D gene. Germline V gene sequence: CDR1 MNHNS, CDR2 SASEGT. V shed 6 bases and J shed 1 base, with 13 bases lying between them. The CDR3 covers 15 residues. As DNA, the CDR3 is TGTGCCAGCAGCCCGGACGGTCTGAGCAATCAGCCCCAGCATTTT. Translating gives CASSPDGLSNQPQHF.

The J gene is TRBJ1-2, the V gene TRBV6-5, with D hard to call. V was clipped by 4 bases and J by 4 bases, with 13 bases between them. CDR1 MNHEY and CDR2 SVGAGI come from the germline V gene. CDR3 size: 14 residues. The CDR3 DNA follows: TGTGCCAGCAGTTCCCTTGAGAGCGGCTATGGCTACACCTTC. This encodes CASSSLESGYGYTF.